These 16 T cell receptor beta chains came from one sample sequenced in a study of T cell responses to AZD1222 COVID-19 vaccine. Clones were sequenced by immunoSEQ multiplex PCR, and TCRdb holds only the in-frame ones, with some missing. The sample shows some 140,000 clones, more than 90% of them seen only once. This specimen was peripheral blood, taken on day 0 of AZD1222 vaccination. The receptors were sampled from an adult in good health.

The chain combines TRBV30 with TRBJ1-2, with D possibly being TRBD1 (5 bases). The germline V and J ends were trimmed by 4 bases and 5 bases, with 20 bases remaining between them. Germline CDR1 is GTSNPN and CDR2 is SVGIG (reference sequence). The CDR3 loop spans 15 amino acids. Here the CDR3 reads CAWTPTGAGTYGYTF. CDR3 nucleotide sequence: TGTGCCTGGACACCCACTGGCGCAGGGACTTATGGCTACACCTTC. Based on the CDR3 plus reference TRBV30 and TRBJ1-2, the full variable domain is SQTIHQWPATLVQPVGSPLSLECTVEGTSNPNLYWYRQAAGRGLQLLFYSVGIGQISSEVPQNLSASRPQDRQFILSSKKLLLSDSGFYLCAWTPTGAGTYGYTFGSGTRLTVV.

J is TRBJ2-3 and V is TRBV15; 13 nucleotides agree with TRBD2. In germline, CDR1 is LNHNV, CDR2 YYDKDF (reference sequence). The CDR3 is 16 residues long. V was clipped by 2 bases and J by 4 bases; unmatched bases: 3. CDR3 region: CATSRRTSGSADTQYF. In DNA, the CDR3 is TGTGCCACCAGCAGACGGACTAGCGGGAGTGCAGATACGCAGTATTTT.

V is TRBV7-9 and J is TRBJ1-2, with 9 bases that match TRBD1. Unmatched junction bases numbered 17, after V lost 4 bases and J lost 2 bases. The germline V gene has CDR1 SEHNR and CDR2 FQNEAQ (reference sequence). CDR3 length equals 19 residues. The CDR3 region has the DNA TGTGCCAGCAGCTCCCTTCTACAGGGGGCGAGAGGGCCCAACTATGGCTACACCTTC. This gives the protein CASSSLLQGARGPNYGYTF.

This chain joins TRBV5-6 and TRBJ2-2, with D perhaps TRBD1 or TRBD2 (6 bases each). Germline-derived CDR1 and CDR2 are SGHDT and YYEEEE. The CDR3 runs to 15 residues. Trimming stripped 0 bases from V and 5 bases from J, with 11 bases between. CDR3 amino acids: CASSLVTGATGELFF. The CDR3 nucleotides read TGTGCCAGCAGCTTGGTCACGGGGGCTACCGGGGAGCTGTTTTTT.

The chain is built from TRBV29-1 and TRBJ1-1; D possibly corresponds to TRBD1 (5 bases). The V gene's germline CDR1 is SQVTM and CDR2 ANQGSEA. This CDR3 contains 12 residues. V dropped 7 bases and J dropped 4 bases, with 13 bases sitting between them. The CDR3 DNA reads TGCAGCGCCCTGGGGGTTCGCACTGAAGCTTTCTTT. Its protein is CSALGVRTEAFF.

The sample holds one count of this clone. The CDR3 nucleotides are TGTGCCAGTGGTGATGGGAACACTGAAGCTTTCTTT. It is translated as CASGDGNTEAFF. J is TRBJ1-1 and V is TRBV27; D uncertain. The CDR3 runs to 12 residues. V was clipped by 9 bases and J by 1 base, with 9 bases between them. Germline V gene sequence: CDR1 MNHEY, CDR2 SMNVEV (reference sequence).

The gene calls are TRBV10-3 and TRBJ1-2, with D tentatively TRBD1 (5 bases). The germline gives CDR1 ENHRY, CDR2 SYGVKD. V lost 4 bases, J lost 3 bases, and 9 bases lay in between. This CDR3 has 13 amino acids. The CDR3 DNA sequence: TGTGCCATCAGTGCAGCCAGGGACTATGGCTACACCTTC. Its translation: CAISAARDYGYTF.

This clone was seen once. The V call is TRBV4-2, the J call TRBJ1-3; D perhaps matches TRBD1 (5 bases). V was cut by 6 bases and J by 0 bases, with 12 bases left in between. Germline CDR1 LGHNA, CDR2 YNFKEQ. This CDR3 contains 15 residues. The CDR3 sequence: CASSRGDDSGNTIYF. CDR3 sequence (DNA): TGTGCCAGCAGTAGGGGAGATGACTCTGGAAACACCATATATTTT.

The genes are TRBV10-3 and TRBJ2-1; TRBD2 aligns across 10 bases. The CDR3 is made up of 19 amino acids. Trimming at V came to 2 bases and at J to 9 bases, leaving 19 bases not matched to a gene. Germline CDR1 is ENHRY and CDR2 is SYGVKD. CDR3 loop: CAISENRLPTSGRGAEQFF. CDR3 in DNA: TGTGCCATCAGTGAGAACCGACTTCCGACTAGCGGGCGCGGCGCTGAGCAGTTCTTC.

The CDR3 sequence: CASSKNSYGYTF. The CDR3 nucleotides are TGTGCCAGCAGCAAAAATAGCTATGGCTACACCTTC. V is TRBV28 and J is TRBJ1-2; no clear D gene. CDR1 is MDHEN, CDR2 SYDVKM, per germline. With 6 bases removed from V and 4 bases from J, the gap between germline ends came to 9 bases. This CDR3 has 12 residues.

The chain employs TRBV6-5 and TRBJ1-1; TRBD1 agrees at 7 bases. There are 15 residues in the CDR3. The V gene's germline CDR1 is MNHEY and CDR2 SVGAGI. V shed 5 bases and J 2 bases; nucleotides not matched to a gene: 8. The CDR3 sequence: CASSHPGQSNTEAFF. DNA of the CDR3: TGTGCCAGCAGTCATCCGGGACAGTCTAACACTGAAGCTTTCTTT.

V is TRBV9 and J is TRBJ1-6, with D possibly TRBD1 on 5 matching bases. Germline CDR1 and CDR2: SGDLS and YYNGEE. The CDR3 is 15 amino acids. V gave up 1 base and J gave up 5 bases, with 10 bases separating them. CDR3 region: CASSVQGMDNSPLHF. CDR3 sequence (DNA): TGTGCCAGCAGCGTACAGGGAATGGATAATTCACCCCTCCACTTT.

The genes are TRBV3-1 (or the pseudogene TRBV3-2) and TRBJ1-1, with TRBD1 matching over 7 bases. Trimming took 3 bases from V and 0 from J; bases not matched to a gene: 1. Germline V gene data show CDR1 as LGHDT and CDR2 as YNNKEL (reference sequence). The CDR3 sequence is 14 residues long. CDR3 nucleotide sequence: TGTGCCAGCAGCCAGGGACAGCTGAACACTGAAGCTTTCTTT. This gives the protein CASSQGQLNTEAFF.

V and J are TRBV27 and TRBJ2-5; 7 positions match TRBD2. V dropped 3 bases and J dropped 1; count of bases not matched to a gene: 5. The CDR3 contains 15 residues. Germline lookup yields CDR1 MNHEY and CDR2 SMNVEV (reference sequence). CDR3 sequence: CASSFLGTTQETQYF. CDR3 DNA sequence: TGTGCCAGCAGTTTCCTCGGGACTACCCAAGAGACCCAGTACTTC.

The V gene is TRBV2, the J gene TRBJ2-5, with TRBD1 matching over 7 bases. There are 14 residues in the CDR3. The V segment lost 9 bases and the J segment 4 bases; nucleotides outside the gene matches: 11. The germline V gene has CDR1 SNHLY and CDR2 FYNNEI. The CDR3 DNA is TGTGCCAGTTCGACAGGGATCTTCTCAGAGACCCAGTACTTC. Its protein product is CASSTGIFSETQYF. The full variable domain, with the rest looked up from reference TRBV2 and TRBJ2-5, is EPEVTQTPSHQVTQMGQEVILRCVPISNHLYFYWYRQILGQKVEFLVSFYNNEISEKSEIFDDQFSVERPDGSNFTLKIRSTKLEDSAMYFCASSTGIFSETQYFGPGTRLLVL.

CDR3 bases: TGTGCCTGGAGTGTACGTCGCTCTGGGGCCAACGTCCTGACTTTC. This translates into CAWSVRRSGANVLTF. The rearrangement joins TRBV30 to TRBJ2-6; no reliable D call. The germline V gene encodes CDR1 GTSNPN and CDR2 SVGIG (reference sequence). The length of the CDR3 is 15 residues. The ends were cut back, 0 bases at V and 0 bases at J, with 6 bases in the middle.